The 20 T cell receptor beta chains below come from one sample, sequenced in a study of EBV T-cell therapy then PD-1 blockade in nasopharyngeal carcinoma. No antigens are known for them. Clones were sequenced by immunoSEQ multiplex PCR, and TCRdb holds only the in-frame ones, with some missing. The sample contains roughly 20,000 clones, about 88% of which appear only once. The time point: 266 days after commencement of treatment, after nivolumab therapy. Treatment reported: AdE1-LMPpoly-expanded autologous EBV-specific T-cell therapy followed by anti-PD-1 nivolumab. The source was CD8+ T cells from blood, collected at approximately day 260 from a patient whose treatment included autologous EBV-specific T cells and nivolumab. The receptor source for this set is a man in his forties with nasopharyngeal carcinoma.

V gene TRBV4-2 combines with J gene TRBJ2-1; D remains ambiguous. The germline CDR1 and CDR2 sequences are LGHNA and YNFKEQ. The CDR3 has 15 amino acids. The V gene lost 1 base and the J gene lost 6 bases, with 13 bases spanning the gap. In DNA, the CDR3 is TGTGCCAGCAGCCAAGCTAGTCACCCCCCCAATGAGCAGTTCTTC. Translated, it gives CASSQASHPPNEQFF.

The chain has TRBV12-3 or TRBV12-4 and TRBJ2-3, with no clear D. CDR3 length equals 12 residues. The V end was cut by 4 bases, the J end by 0 bases, with 2 bases between. CDR3 in amino acids: CASSYSTDTQYF. The CDR3 nucleotides are TGTGCCAGCAGTTACAGCACAGATACGCAGTATTTT.

The V gene is TRBV9, the J gene TRBJ2-4; tentatively, D is TRBD1 (6 bases). Between the trimmed V and J ends, which lost 3 bases and 0 bases, there was a span of 7 bases. Germline V lookup: CDR1 SGDLS, CDR2 YYNGEE. The CDR3 contains 14 residues. The CDR3 here is CASSGQVAKNIQYF. The CDR3 coding sequence is TGTGCCAGCAGCGGACAGGTAGCCAAAAACATTCAGTACTTC.

The V gene is TRBV10-3, the J gene TRBJ2-7; D not certain. With 4 bases removed from V and 5 bases from J, the gap between germline ends came to 6 bases. The CDR3 runs 11 residues. Per germline, CDR1 ENHRY and CDR2 SYGVKD. The CDR3 coding sequence is TGTGCCATCAGTGTGGGAAACGAGCAGTACTTC. Its protein is CAISVGNEQYF.

This clone was recorded a few times. This chain joins TRBV7-2 and TRBJ2-2, with D perhaps TRBD1 (5 bases). Germline CDR1 and CDR2: SGHTA and FQGNSA. The CDR3 extends over 15 amino acids. With 7 bases removed from V and 6 bases from J, the gap between germline ends came to 18 bases. This CDR3 is CASTDSTGLAGELFF. CDR3 DNA: TGTGCCAGCACAGACAGTACTGGGTTGGCCGGGGAGCTGTTTTTT. Together with reference TRBV7-2 and TRBJ2-2, the CDR3 gives the full variable domain: GAGVSQSPSNKVTEKGKDVELRCDPISGHTALYWYRQSLGQGLEFLIYFQGNSAPDKSGLPSDRFSAERTGGSVSTLTIQRTQQEDSAVYLCASTDSTGLAGELFFGEGSRLTVL.

J is TRBJ2-7 and V is TRBV6-1, with TRBD1 identical over 7 bases. Losses at the gene ends were 1 base for V and 3 bases for J; bases not matched to a gene: 6. Germline V lookup: CDR1 MNHNS, CDR2 SASEGT. The CDR3 sequence is 15 residues long. Here the CDR3 reads CASSEGRGLVYEQYF. The CDR3 nucleotides are TGTGCCAGCAGTGAAGGAAGGGGGCTAGTCTACGAGCAGTACTTC.

The gene calls are TRBV27 and TRBJ2-7; TRBD1 aligns across 7 bases. Germline CDR1 MNHEY, CDR2 SMNVEV (reference sequence). Trimming at V came to 0 bases and at J to 2 bases, leaving 1 base not matched to a gene. This CDR3 region has 14 residues. CDR3 DNA sequence: TGTGCCAGCAGTTTATCCAGGGGGACCTACGAGCAGTACTTC. It codes for CASSLSRGTYEQYF.

This clone was observed a single time. This chain links TRBV4-1 with TRBJ1-1; D is unclear. Deletions cut 0 bases from V and 5 bases from J, with 10 bases between. The CDR3 runs to 14 residues. Germline values: CDR1 MGHRA, CDR2 YSYEKL. As DNA, the CDR3 is TGCGCCAGCAGCCAAGAGCGGGCGCTGACTGAAGCTTTCTTT. Translating gives CASSQERALTEAFF.

The rearrangement joins TRBV24-1 to TRBJ1-5; maybe TRBD1 (5 bases). V lost 1 base and J 2 bases, leaving 5 bases between the germline ends. Germline CDR1 and CDR2: KGHDR and SFDVKD. The CDR3 runs 14 residues. CDR3 loop: CATSDLGGNQPQHF. Written as DNA, the CDR3 is TGTGCCACCAGTGATTTAGGGGGCAATCAGCCCCAGCATTTT.

The table lists this clone with a count of one. V is TRBV6-6 and J is TRBJ1-5; D is uncertain. The V and J ends lost 1 base and 7 bases respectively, with 14 bases between them. There are 15 residues in the CDR3. CDR1 MNHNY and CDR2 SVGAGI come from the germline V gene (reference sequence). The CDR3 DNA sequence: TGTGCCAGCAGTTACTTGGGCGGATTAGGCCAGCCCCAGCATTTT. Protein sequence: CASSYLGGLGQPQHF.

The chain is built from TRBV21-1 and TRBJ1-6; the tabulated D call, TRBD1, remains unverified against the DNA. TRBV21-1 is a documented pseudogene. The CDR3 consists of 17 residues. CDR3 region: CASSKYRGRTYNSPLHF. The DNA of the CDR3 is TGTGCCAGCAGCAAATACAGGGGGCGGACCTATAATTCACCCCTCCACTTT.

The genes are TRBV9 and TRBJ2-3, with D tentatively TRBD2 (6 bases). This CDR3 has 16 residues. Germline CDR1 and CDR2: SGDLS and YYNGEE. V was shortened by 2 bases and J by 1 base, with 14 bases between the two germline ends. This chain's CDR3 is CASSVGSGVGTDTQYF. CDR3 nucleotides: TGTGCCAGCAGCGTCGGGAGTGGGGTCGGCACAGATACGCAGTATTTT. The whole variable domain, filled in from reference TRBV9 and TRBJ2-3, reads DSGVTQTPKHLITATGQRVTLRCSPRSGDLSVYWYQQSLDQGLQFLIQYYNGEERAKGNILERFSAQQFPDLHSELNLSSLELGDSALYFCASSVGSGVGTDTQYFGPGTRLTVL.

This chain joins TRBV6-6 and TRBJ1-2, with D hard to call. Germline loops: CDR1 MNHNY, CDR2 SVGAGI (reference sequence). With 0 bases removed from V and 4 bases from J, the gap between germline ends came to 9 bases. This CDR3 is 14 amino acids long. The CDR3 here is CASSYSAVPYGYTF. The CDR3 DNA reads TGTGCCAGCAGTTACTCGGCAGTACCCTATGGCTACACCTTC.

V gene TRBV9 combines with J gene TRBJ1-1; D is perhaps TRBD1 (5 bases). The germline CDR1 and CDR2 sequences are SGDLS and YYNGEE. The germline V and J ends were trimmed by 0 bases and 3 bases, with 6 bases remaining between them. This CDR3 has 13 amino acids. CDR3 nucleotide sequence: TGTGCCAGCAGCGTAGGACAGTACACTGAAGCTTTCTTT. This codes for CASSVGQYTEAFF.

The chain is built from TRBV6-2 or TRBV6-3 and TRBJ1-2; 7 nucleotides agree with TRBD1. CDR1 is MNHEY, CDR2 SVGEGT, per germline. V lost 4 bases and J lost 4; bases outside the gene matches: 6. This CDR3 has 14 residues. The CDR3 bases are TGTGCCAGCAGTTCAGGACAGGATCTCTATGGCTACACCTTC. Its translation is CASSSGQDLYGYTF.

The chain joins TRBV7-2 to TRBJ2-7; the D gene is possibly TRBD1 (6 bases). CDR3 length: 18 amino acids. V gave up 3 bases and J gave up 3 bases, with 24 bases separating them. CDR1 and CDR2 (germline): SGHTA, FQGNSA. CDR3 bases: TGTGCCAGCAGCTTTCGAGTTTCAGGGGCCGCAACCGACTACGAGCAGTACTTC. Protein: CASSFRVSGAATDYEQYF. The full variable domain, with the rest looked up from reference TRBV7-2 and TRBJ2-7, is GAGVSQSPSNKVTEKGKDVELRCDPISGHTALYWYRQSLGQGLEFLIYFQGNSAPDKSGLPSDRFSAERTGGSVSTLTIQRTQQEDSAVYLCASSFRVSGAATDYEQYFGPGTRLTVT.

The chain carries TRBV12-3 or TRBV12-4 and TRBJ1-5; D unresolved. V lost 3 bases and J 9 bases, leaving 9 bases between the germline ends. The CDR3 is 12 residues long. The CDR3 DNA follows: TGTGCCAGCAGTTTCGGACTCTCGCCCCAGCATTTT. This codes for CASSFGLSPQHF.

This clone was observed once. This sequence joins TRBV25-1 and TRBJ2-7, with D perhaps given as TRBD1 or TRBD2 (5 bases each). The CDR3 is made up of 17 amino acids. The germline V and J ends were trimmed by 4 bases and 0 bases, with 19 bases remaining between them. The germline CDR1 and CDR2 sequences are MGHDK and SYGVNS. The CDR3 spells CASSARRDPPLSYEQYF. The CDR3 DNA follows: TGTGCCAGCAGTGCCCGTCGGGACCCTCCCCTCTCCTACGAGCAGTACTTC.

The V gene is TRBV15, the J gene TRBJ2-1; no clear D gene. Germline values: CDR1 LNHNV, CDR2 YYDKDF (reference sequence). Deletions cut 3 bases from V and 1 base from J, with 4 bases between. The CDR3 is 13 amino acids. The DNA of the CDR3 is TGTGCCACCAGCAGGACTTCCTACAATGAGCAGTTCTTC. Translating it yields CATSRTSYNEQFF.

Many counts were recorded for this clone. This chain connects TRBV7-9 to TRBJ1-5; 7 bases map to TRBD1. Trimming removed 5 bases from V and 5 bases from J; junction bases left unmatched: 9. Per germline, CDR1 SEHNR and CDR2 FQNEAQ (reference sequence). The CDR3 length is 15 residues. This CDR3 reads CASSQTGAGDQPQHF. In nucleotides, the CDR3 is TGTGCCAGCAGCCAAACAGGGGCGGGGGATCAGCCCCAGCATTTT.